What follows are 24 T cell receptor beta chains derived from one specimen sequenced in a study of human T cells and chemical hapten exposure. MiXCR was run by TCRdb on the 5' RACE reads, yielding one entry per CDR3 protein. The sample consists of roughly 81,000 distinct CDR3 sequences, 7.7% of them appearing once. Unfractionated whole blood served as the source for total RNA extraction. These receptors were obtained from a male donor in good health.

A few counts support this clonotype. This chain connects TRBV6-1 to TRBJ2-1; TRBD2 might be the D (6 bases). Trimming removed 7 bases at V and 7 bases at J, with 17 bases between. This CDR3 is 14 amino acids long. Germline CDR1 and CDR2: MNHNS and SASEGT. In nucleotides, the CDR3 is TGTGCCAGCACCACCCTTACTAGCTTAAATGAGCAGTTCTTC. It codes for CASTTLTSLNEQFF.

This clonotype was counted a few times. V and J are TRBV11-2 and TRBJ1-6; D ambiguous. CDR1 and CDR2 from the germline V gene are SGHAT and FQNNGV. The CDR3 length is 14 residues. The germline V and J ends were trimmed by 9 bases and 0 bases, with 9 bases remaining between them. The CDR3 region is CASTRDSYNSPLHF. In DNA, the CDR3 is TGTGCCAGTACCCGGGACTCCTATAATTCACCCCTCCACTTT.

The rearrangement links TRBV12-3 or TRBV12-4 to TRBJ2-5; TRBD1 aligns across 11 bases. Germline trimming cut 4 bases from V and 5 bases from J; bases unmatched to any gene: 6. This CDR3 comprises 15 residues. For the CDR3, the DNA is TGTGCCAGCAGTTCCCCGGACAGGGGGCTGGAGACCCAGTACTTC. Its protein is CASSSPDRGLETQYF.

This clonotype was seen at least ten times. The gene calls are TRBV5-1 and TRBJ2-5, with no clear D. This CDR3 is 11 amino acids long. Germline CDR1 SGHRS, CDR2 YFSETQ. The V end was cut by 2 bases, the J end by 5 bases, with 4 bases between. The CDR3 loop reads CASSFRETQYF. As DNA, the CDR3 is TGCGCCAGCAGCTTCCGGGAGACCCAGTACTTC.

In this sample, this clonotype turned up many times. The V call is TRBV11-2, the J call TRBJ2-7; D is unclear. The V and J ends lost 0 bases and 2 bases respectively, with 8 bases between them. This CDR3 spans 14 amino acids. The V gene's germline CDR1 is SGHAT and CDR2 FQNNGV. CDR3 region: CASSLEVSAYEQYF. DNA of the CDR3: TGTGCCAGCAGCTTAGAGGTTTCAGCCTACGAGCAGTACTTC.

This clonotype has a count of ten or more. This chain links TRBV27 with TRBJ2-3; 11 bases map to TRBD1. Germline V gene lookup returns CDR1 MNHEY and CDR2 SMNVEV (reference sequence). CDR3 size: 14 residues. V lost 6 bases to trimming and J lost 6 bases; unmatched junction nucleotides: 5. The CDR3 region is CASSMDRGPDTQYF. The CDR3, as DNA: TGTGCCAGCAGCATGGACAGGGGGCCCGATACGCAGTATTTT.

Ten or more counts support this clonotype. This chain joins TRBV5-1 and TRBJ2-2, with 14 nucleotides matching TRBD2. From germline, CDR1 is SGHRS and CDR2 YFSETQ. The CDR3 length is 18 residues. Losses at the gene ends were 3 bases for V and 2 bases for J; bases not matched to a gene: 6. The CDR3 nucleotides are TGCGCCAGCAGCTCGGGACTAGCGGGGGCCTTAAACACCGGGGAGCTGTTTTTT. Translating it yields CASSSGLAGALNTGELFF.

The V and J genes are TRBV12-3 or TRBV12-4 and TRBJ2-5; maybe TRBD2 (6 bases). The CDR3 is 15 residues long. V dropped 0 bases and J dropped 5 bases, with 13 bases sitting between them. The CDR3 protein is CASSLAGGAGETQYF. The CDR3 DNA reads TGTGCCAGCAGTTTAGCGGGGGGAGCGGGTGAGACCCAGTACTTC.

This clonotype has just a few counts. This sequence joins TRBV10-3 and TRBJ1-4; TRBD1 is a possible D gene (6 bases). This CDR3 region has 16 residues. Germline V gene sequence: CDR1 ENHRY, CDR2 SYGVKD. V was trimmed by 0 bases and J by 2 bases, leaving 10 bases between them. The CDR3: CAISESGGLTNEKLFF. The CDR3 DNA reads as TGTGCCATCAGTGAGTCAGGGGGGCTGACTAATGAAAAACTGTTTTTT.

The V gene is TRBV14, the J gene TRBJ2-7, with TRBD2 identical over 9 bases. The V gene's germline CDR1 is SGHDN and CDR2 FVKESK. The CDR3 has 16 amino acids. V shed 2 bases and J 2 bases; nucleotides not matched to a gene: 7. The CDR3 protein is CASSQYDAGGPYEQYF. CDR3 bases: TGTGCCAGCAGCCAATATGACGCGGGGGGGCCCTACGAGCAGTACTTC.

This clonotype was seen many times. V usage is TRBV6-1 and J usage is TRBJ2-7, with 7 bases fitting TRBD2. The CDR3 consists of 13 residues. Germline CDR1 MNHNS, CDR2 SASEGT. J gave up 2 bases and V 6 bases, and 4 bases lay outside the gene matches. The CDR3 DNA follows: TGTGCCAGCAGCCGGGGGGATACCTACGAGCAGTACTTC. Translated, it gives CASSRGDTYEQYF.

This chain connects TRBV5-4 to TRBJ2-3; D ambiguous. Germline CDR1 SGHNT, CDR2 YYREEE (reference sequence). The V end lost 3 bases, the J end lost 4 bases, and 9 bases lay between the germline ends. This CDR3 has 13 amino acids. CDR3 DNA sequence: TGTGCCAGCAGCTCACCCCAGCCAGATACGCAGTATTTT. Amino acids: CASSSPQPDTQYF.

The chain joins TRBV7-9 to TRBJ1-1, with D maybe TRBD1 (5 bases). The CDR3 spans 16 residues. Germline V gene sequence: CDR1 SEHNR, CDR2 FQNEAQ (reference sequence). Trimming took 5 bases from V and 7 from J, leaving 23 bases between them. The DNA for the CDR3 is TGTGCCAGCAGCCCAAGAGGGTCAGGGCAGCCACTTGAAGCTTTCTTT. Translating it yields CASSPRGSGQPLEAFF.

V is TRBV10-1 and J is TRBJ2-1; D is possibly TRBD2 (5 bases). Germline lookup yields CDR1 WNHNN and CDR2 SYGVQD (reference sequence). V dropped 3 bases and J dropped 8 bases, with 23 bases sitting between them. CDR3 size: 17 residues. The CDR3 here is CASSETGSLDREHEQFF. CDR3 DNA sequence: TGCGCCAGCAGTGAAACGGGTAGCCTTGACCGGGAACATGAGCAGTTCTTC.

This clonotype has at least ten counts. The CDR3 bases are TGCAGCGTCCGACTAGCGGGAGGGGGTGAGCAGTTCTTC. Its protein is CSVRLAGGGEQFF. The rearrangement uses TRBV29-1 and TRBJ2-1, with TRBD2 identical over 14 bases. The trim removed 6 bases at V and 9 bases at J, leaving 4 bases unmatched. This CDR3 spans 13 amino acids. Germline-derived CDR1 and CDR2 are SQVTM and ANQGSEA.

This clonotype was observed a single time. The chain recombines TRBV10-3 with TRBJ1-1; D is uncertain. CDR1 and CDR2 (germline): ENHRY, SYGVKD. The CDR3 runs to 15 residues. V lost 3 bases and J 1 base, leaving 12 bases between the germline ends. CDR3 in amino acids: CAISDNTEKNTEAFF. The DNA for the CDR3 is TGTGCCATCAGTGATAACACAGAGAAGAACACTGAAGCTTTCTTT.

In its sample, this clonotype was seen a few times. J is TRBJ1-4 and V is TRBV7-2; D may be TRBD1 (5 bases). CDR3 length equals 17 residues. V was cut by 1 base and J by 0 bases, with 12 bases left in between. From germline, CDR1 is SGHTA and CDR2 FQGNSA. The CDR3 loop reads CASSLVLGVSTNEKLFF. The CDR3 DNA follows: TGTGCCAGCAGCTTAGTACTGGGGGTTTCAACTAATGAAAAACTGTTTTTT.

The sample holds many counts of this clonotype. The gene calls are TRBV20-1 and TRBJ2-7, with a weak D call TRBD1 (6 bases). Trimming stripped 5 bases from V and 0 bases from J, with 11 bases between. The CDR3 sequence is 13 residues long. Germline V lookup: CDR1 DFQATT, CDR2 SNEGSKA (reference sequence). Here the CDR3 reads CSASGQSSYEQYF. For the CDR3, the DNA is TGCAGTGCTTCAGGACAGAGCTCCTACGAGCAGTACTTC.

V usage is TRBV6-2 or TRBV6-3 and J usage is TRBJ2-1; D ambiguous. The germline V gene has CDR1 MNHEY and CDR2 SVGEGT. Deletions cut 5 bases from V and 7 bases from J, with 12 bases between. This CDR3 comprises 13 residues. The CDR3 is CASSRSLDNEQFF. The CDR3 DNA reads TGTGCCAGCAGTCGGTCCCTTGATAATGAGCAGTTCTTC.

This clonotype was found a few times. The chain joins TRBV6-4 to TRBJ1-3; D remains unclear. With 6 bases removed from V and 6 bases from J, the gap between germline ends came to 3 bases. The CDR3 extends over 10 amino acids. Germline assignment: CDR1 MRHNA and CDR2 SNTAGT. CDR3 sequence reads: CASSPNTIYF. The CDR3 DNA reads TGTGCCAGCAGCCCAAACACCATATATTTT.

This clonotype was found a few times. This rearrangement joins TRBV3-1 to TRBJ1-2, with TRBD1 as a possible D gene (5 bases). Trimming cost V 5 bases and J 7 bases, with 17 bases left between them. This CDR3 is 14 amino acids long. CDR1 LGHDT and CDR2 YNNKEL come from the germline V gene (reference sequence). The CDR3 coding sequence is TGTGCCAGCAGCTCAACTCGGACATCGTCTGGCTACACCTTC. Its translation: CASSSTRTSSGYTF.

The chain uses TRBV6-2 or TRBV6-3 and TRBJ2-3; 7 bases are a match to TRBD2. Germline-derived CDR1 and CDR2 are MNHEY and SVGEGT. After removal of 1 base from V and 2 bases from J, the junction contained 3 bases not matched to a gene. This CDR3 is 15 amino acids long. CDR3 sequence reads: CASSYLRGFTDTQYF. The CDR3 bases are TGTGCCAGCAGTTACTTGCGGGGGTTCACAGATACGCAGTATTTT.

This clonotype occurred a few times. The CDR3 protein is CASSPGQGRMNTEAFF. Here the CDR3 DNA reads TGTGCCAGCAGTCCAGGACAAGGTAGGATGAACACTGAAGCTTTCTTT. The rearrangement joins TRBV27 to TRBJ1-1, with D possibly TRBD1 on 5 matching bases. This CDR3 has 16 amino acids. The V end was cut by 5 bases, the J end by 0 bases, with 16 bases between. Germline V CDR1 and CDR2: MNHEY, SMNVEV (reference sequence).

This clonotype was seen many times. The V gene is TRBV20-1, the J gene TRBJ2-3; D gene ambiguous. With 3 bases removed from V and 6 bases from J, the gap between germline ends came to 10 bases. CDR3 length equals 12 residues. CDR1 DFQATT and CDR2 SNEGSKA come from the germline V gene (reference sequence). The CDR3 protein is CSARMGSDTQYF. The CDR3 nucleotides read TGCAGTGCTAGGATGGGGTCGGATACGCAGTATTTT.